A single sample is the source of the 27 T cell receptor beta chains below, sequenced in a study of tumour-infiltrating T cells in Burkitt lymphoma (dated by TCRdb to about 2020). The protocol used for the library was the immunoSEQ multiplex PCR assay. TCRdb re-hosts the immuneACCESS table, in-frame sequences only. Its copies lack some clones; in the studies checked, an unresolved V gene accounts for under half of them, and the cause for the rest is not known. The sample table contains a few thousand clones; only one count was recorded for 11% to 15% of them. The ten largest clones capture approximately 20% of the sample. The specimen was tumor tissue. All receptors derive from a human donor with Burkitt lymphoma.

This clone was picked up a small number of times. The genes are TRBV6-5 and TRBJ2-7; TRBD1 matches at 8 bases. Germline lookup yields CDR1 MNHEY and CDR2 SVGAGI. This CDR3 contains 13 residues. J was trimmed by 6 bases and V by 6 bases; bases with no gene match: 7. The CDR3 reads CASSSGQGREQYF. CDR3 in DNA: TGTGCCAGCAGCTCAGGACAGGGACGCGAGCAGTACTTC.

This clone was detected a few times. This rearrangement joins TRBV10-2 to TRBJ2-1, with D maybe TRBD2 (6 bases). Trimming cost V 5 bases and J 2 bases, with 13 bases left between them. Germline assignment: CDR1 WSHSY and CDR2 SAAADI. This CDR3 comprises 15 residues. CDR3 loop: CASSTLAATYNEQFF. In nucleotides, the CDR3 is TGCGCCAGCAGTACTTTAGCGGCGACCTACAATGAGCAGTTCTTC.

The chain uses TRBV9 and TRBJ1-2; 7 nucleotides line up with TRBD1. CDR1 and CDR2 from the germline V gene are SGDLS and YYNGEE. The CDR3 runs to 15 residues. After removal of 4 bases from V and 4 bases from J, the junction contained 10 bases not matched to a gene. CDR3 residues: CASSRQGGEGYGYTF. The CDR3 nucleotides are TGTGCCAGCAGCAGGCAGGGGGGGGAGGGCTATGGCTACACCTTC.

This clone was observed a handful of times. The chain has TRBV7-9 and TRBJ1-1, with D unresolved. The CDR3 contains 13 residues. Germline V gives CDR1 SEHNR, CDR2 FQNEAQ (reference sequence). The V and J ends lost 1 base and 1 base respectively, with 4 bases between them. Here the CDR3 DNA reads TGTGCCAGCAGCTTAGAGGCGAACACTGAAGCTTTCTTT. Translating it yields CASSLEANTEAFF.

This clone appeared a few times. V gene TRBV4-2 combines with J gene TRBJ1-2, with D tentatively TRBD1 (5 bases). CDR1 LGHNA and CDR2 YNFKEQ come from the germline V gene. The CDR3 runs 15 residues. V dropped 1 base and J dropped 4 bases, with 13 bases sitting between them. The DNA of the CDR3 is TGTGCCAGCAGCCAAGCCCCCGGAGGGGTCTATGGCTACACCTTC. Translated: CASSQAPGGVYGYTF.

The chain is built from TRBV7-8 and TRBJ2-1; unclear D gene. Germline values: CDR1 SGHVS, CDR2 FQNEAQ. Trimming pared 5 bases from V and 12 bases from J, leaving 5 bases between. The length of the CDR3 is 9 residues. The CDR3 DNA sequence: TGTGCCAGCAGCCCCTGGCAGTTCTTC. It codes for CASSPWQFF.

CDR3 amino acids: CASSPRADTEAFF. DNA of the CDR3: TGTGCCAGCAGTCCACGGGCCGACACTGAAGCTTTCTTT. The chain joins TRBV28 to TRBJ1-1; unclear D gene. This CDR3 is 13 amino acids long. Trimming cost V 5 bases and J 3 bases, with 10 bases left between them. Germline CDR1 is MDHEN and CDR2 is SYDVKM.

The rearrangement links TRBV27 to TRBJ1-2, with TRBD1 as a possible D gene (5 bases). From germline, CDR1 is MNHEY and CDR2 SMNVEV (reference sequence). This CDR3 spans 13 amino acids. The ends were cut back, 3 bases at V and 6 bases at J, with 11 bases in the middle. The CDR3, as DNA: TGTGCCAGCAGTTTGTGGGGGGAAGATGGCTACACCTTC. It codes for CASSLWGEDGYTF.

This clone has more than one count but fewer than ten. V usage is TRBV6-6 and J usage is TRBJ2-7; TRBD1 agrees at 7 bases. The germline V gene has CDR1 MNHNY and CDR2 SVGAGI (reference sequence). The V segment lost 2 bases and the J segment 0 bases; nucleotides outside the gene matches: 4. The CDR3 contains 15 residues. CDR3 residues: CASSYGRGSSYEQYF. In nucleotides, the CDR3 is TGTGCCAGCAGTTACGGCAGGGGGAGCTCCTACGAGCAGTACTTC.

CDR3 loop: CASSEAPGGVRYTQYF. The CDR3, as DNA: TGTGCCAGCAGTGAAGCGCCAGGGGGGGTACGGTATACGCAGTATTTT. V gene TRBV6-1 combines with J gene TRBJ2-3; D may match TRBD1 or TRBD2 (7 bases each). CDR3 size: 16 residues. With 0 bases removed from V and 7 bases from J, the gap between germline ends came to 17 bases. Germline assignment: CDR1 MNHNS and CDR2 SASEGT.

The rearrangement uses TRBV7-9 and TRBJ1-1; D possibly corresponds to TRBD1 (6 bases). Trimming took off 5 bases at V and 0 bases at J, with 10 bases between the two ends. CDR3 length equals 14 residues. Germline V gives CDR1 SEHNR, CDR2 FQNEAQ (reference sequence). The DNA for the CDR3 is TGTGCCAGCAGCCCCCCAGGGGTGAACACTGAAGCTTTCTTT. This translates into CASSPPGVNTEAFF.

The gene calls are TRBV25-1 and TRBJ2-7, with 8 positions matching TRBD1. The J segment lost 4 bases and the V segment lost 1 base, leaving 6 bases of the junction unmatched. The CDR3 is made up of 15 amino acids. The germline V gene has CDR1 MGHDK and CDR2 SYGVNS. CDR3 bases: TGTGCCAGCAGTGAATTTCGTGACAGGGGTTACGAGCAGTACTTC. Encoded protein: CASSEFRDRGYEQYF.

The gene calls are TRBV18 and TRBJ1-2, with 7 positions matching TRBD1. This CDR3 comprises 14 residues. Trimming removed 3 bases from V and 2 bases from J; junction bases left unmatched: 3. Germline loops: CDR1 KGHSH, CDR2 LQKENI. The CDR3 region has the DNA TGTGCCAGCTCACCGGACAGGCCAAACTATGGCTACACCTTC. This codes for CASSPDRPNYGYTF.

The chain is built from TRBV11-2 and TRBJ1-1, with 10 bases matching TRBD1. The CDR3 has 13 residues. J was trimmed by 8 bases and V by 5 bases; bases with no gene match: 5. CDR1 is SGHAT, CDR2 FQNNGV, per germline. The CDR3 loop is CASSPGTGEEAFF. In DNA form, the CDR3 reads TGTGCCAGCAGCCCGGGGACAGGGGAGGAAGCTTTCTTT.

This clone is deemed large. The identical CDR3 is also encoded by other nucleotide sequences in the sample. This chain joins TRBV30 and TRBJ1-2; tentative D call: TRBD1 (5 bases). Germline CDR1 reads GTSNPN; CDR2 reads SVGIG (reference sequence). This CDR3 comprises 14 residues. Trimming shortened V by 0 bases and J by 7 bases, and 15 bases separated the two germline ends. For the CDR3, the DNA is TGTGCCTGGAGTGTGGGGCCCGGACATTTTGGCTACACCTTC. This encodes CAWSVGPGHFGYTF.

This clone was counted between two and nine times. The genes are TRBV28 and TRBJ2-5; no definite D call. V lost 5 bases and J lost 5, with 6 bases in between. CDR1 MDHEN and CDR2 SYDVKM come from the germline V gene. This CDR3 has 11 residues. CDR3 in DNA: TGTGCCAGCAGTACCCAGGAGACCCAGTACTTC. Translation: CASSTQETQYF.

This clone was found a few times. The CDR3 sequence is CAISESVDRGDYNEQFF. In DNA, the CDR3 is TGTGCCATCAGTGAGTCGGTGGACAGGGGGGACTACAATGAGCAGTTCTTC. The rearrangement links TRBV10-3 to TRBJ2-1; 10 bases line up with TRBD1. Looked up from germline, CDR1 is ENHRY and CDR2 is SYGVKD. This CDR3 spans 17 amino acids. Unmatched junction bases numbered 5, after V lost 0 bases and J lost 3 bases.

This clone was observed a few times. CDR3: CASSRTGAGELFF. CDR3 DNA: TGTGCCAGCAGCCGGACAGGGGCCGGGGAGCTGTTTTTT. The chain is built from TRBV28 and TRBJ2-2; 9 bases fit TRBD1. V gave up 6 bases and J gave up 6 bases; unmatched junction bases: 2. Looked up from germline, CDR1 is MDHEN and CDR2 is SYDVKM. This CDR3 region has 13 residues.

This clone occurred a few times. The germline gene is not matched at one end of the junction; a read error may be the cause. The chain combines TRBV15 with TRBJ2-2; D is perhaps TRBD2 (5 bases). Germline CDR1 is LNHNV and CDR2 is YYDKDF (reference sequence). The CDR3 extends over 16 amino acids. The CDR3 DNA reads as TGTGCCACCAGCAGTTGGCAGACACCGAACACCGGGGAGTTGTTTTTT. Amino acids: CATSSWQTPNTGELFF. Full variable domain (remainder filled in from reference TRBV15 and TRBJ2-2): DAMVIQNPRYQVTQFGKPVTLSCSQTLNHNVMYWYQQKSSQAPKLLFHYYDKDFNNEADTPDNFQSRRPNTSFCFLDIRSPGLGDTAMYLCATSSWQTPNTGELFFGEGSRLTVL.

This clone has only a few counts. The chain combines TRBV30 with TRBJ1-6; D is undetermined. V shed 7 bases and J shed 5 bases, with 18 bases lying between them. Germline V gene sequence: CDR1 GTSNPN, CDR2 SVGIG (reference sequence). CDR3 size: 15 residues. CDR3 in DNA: TGTGCCTCTTCCAGGTTTGGACGGGATAATTCACCCCTCCACTTT. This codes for CASSRFGRDNSPLHF.

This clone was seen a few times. CDR3 protein: CASRATGFSNQPQHF. CDR3 DNA: TGTGCCAGCAGAGCGACAGGGTTTAGCAATCAGCCCCAGCATTTT. The V and J genes are TRBV6-1 and TRBJ1-5; TRBD1 agrees at 7 bases. J was trimmed by 0 bases and V by 6 bases; bases with no gene match: 5. CDR1 is MNHNS and CDR2 is SASEGT in the germline V gene. The CDR3 covers 15 residues.

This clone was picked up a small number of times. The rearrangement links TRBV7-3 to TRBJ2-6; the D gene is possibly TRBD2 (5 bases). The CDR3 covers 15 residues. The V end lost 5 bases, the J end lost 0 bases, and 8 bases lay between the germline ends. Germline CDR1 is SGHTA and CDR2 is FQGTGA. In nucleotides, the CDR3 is TGTGCCAGCAGCCTTACTAGCTCTGGGGCCAACGTCCTGACTTTC. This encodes CASSLTSSGANVLTF.

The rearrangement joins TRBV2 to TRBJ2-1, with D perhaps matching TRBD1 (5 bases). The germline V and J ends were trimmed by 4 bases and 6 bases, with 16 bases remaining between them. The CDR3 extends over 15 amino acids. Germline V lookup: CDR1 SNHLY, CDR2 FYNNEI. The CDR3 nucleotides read TGTGCCAGCAGTGGGGGCCTAGGAAGGTCCAATGAGCAGTTCTTC. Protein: CASSGGLGRSNEQFF.

CDR3 sequence reads: CAISVAAGNTIYF. The CDR3 DNA reads as TGTGCCATCTCTGTGGCAGCTGGAAACACCATATATTTT. V usage is TRBV10-3 and J usage is TRBJ1-3; unclear D gene. The ends were cut back, 8 bases at V and 2 bases at J, with 10 bases in the middle. In germline, CDR1 is ENHRY, CDR2 SYGVKD. There are 13 residues in the CDR3.

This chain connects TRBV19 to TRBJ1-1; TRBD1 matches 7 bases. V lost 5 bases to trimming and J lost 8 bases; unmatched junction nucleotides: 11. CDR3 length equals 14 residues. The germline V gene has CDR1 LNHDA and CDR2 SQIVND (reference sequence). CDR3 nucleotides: TGTGCCAGTAGTCTACCCTCGGACAGGCCCGAAGCTTTCTTT. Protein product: CASSLPSDRPEAFF. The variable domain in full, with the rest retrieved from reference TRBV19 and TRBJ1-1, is DGGITQSPKYLFRKEGQNVTLSCEQNLNHDAMYWYRQDPGQGLRLIYYSQIVNDFQKGDIAEGYSVSREKKESFPLTVTSAQKNPTAFYLCASSLPSDRPEAFFGQGTRLTVV.

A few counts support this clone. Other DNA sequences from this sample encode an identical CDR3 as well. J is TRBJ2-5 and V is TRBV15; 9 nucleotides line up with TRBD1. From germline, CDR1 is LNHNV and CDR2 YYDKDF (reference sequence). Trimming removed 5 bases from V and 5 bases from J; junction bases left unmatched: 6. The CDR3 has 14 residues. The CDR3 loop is CATSATGGAETQYF. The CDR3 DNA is TGTGCCACCAGCGCTACAGGGGGCGCGGAGACCCAGTACTTC.

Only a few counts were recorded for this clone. The CDR3 region has the DNA TGTGCCAGCAGCAAAGCAAAGGGGGCCCAAGAGACCCAGTACTTC. Protein sequence: CASSKAKGAQETQYF. J is TRBJ2-5 and V is TRBV21-1; the DNA was not compared with TRBD1, the D call given in the table. TRBV21-1 is shown as a pseudogene. The CDR3 extends over 15 amino acids.